This TCR beta chain is from a study of response to subunit inactivated influenza vaccine. V was cut by 4 bases and J by 0 bases, with 6 bases left in between. Germline V gene data show CDR1 as MNHNS and CDR2 as SASEGT. This CDR3 has 13 amino acids. Overall study findings and caveats: Seasonal influenza vaccination, on each occasion, was suggested by the authors to recruit few new T cells.

One entry per CDR3 protein results from TCRdb running MiXCR on the RT-PCR reads. The sample shows roughly 500,000 distinct CDR3 sequences, 20% to 25% of them seen only once. A note on this clonotype: Antigen unknown.

The same specimen was also included in a second study, on T cells expressing NK-cell markers. From that paper: UMIs accompanied the 5'RACE template switching by which TCR beta cDNA was made. Among CD8+ T cells from more than five donors, dominant NKG2C+ clonotypes accounted for about 1.0-7.0%.

This specimen consisted of CD4+ T cells sorted from PBMCs, obtained about 12 days after vaccination. This receptor was obtained from a man aged 50 to 59 who received an inactivated influenza vaccine. The V call is TRBV6-1, the J call TRBJ1-1, with D uncertain. CDR3 nucleotide sequence: TGTGCCAGCAGTGCCTTAGTGAACACTGAAGCTTTCTTT. This translates into CASSALVNTEAFF.